The present T cell receptor beta chain was sequenced within a study of monozygotic twins with inflammatory bowel disease. Researchers used about 4,000 ng of total RNA for each TCR library. TCRdb reprocessed the 5' RACE reads; each CDR3 protein has one entry and no DNA is given. Its table lists roughly 330,000 distinct CDR3 sequences. Study-wide points: In the analysis, different T cell subtypes could not be told apart. Fewer shared clonotypes with others were found in IBD patients than in healthy twins, especially with disease activity. Using the inverse Simpson index, IBD patients had lower TCRbeta diversity than healthy co-twins.

Note on this clonotype: Its antigen is undetermined.

The clonotype comes from a human donor with ulcerative colitis or Crohn's disease, or a healthy co-twin of an affected twin (not recorded which). The material sequenced was blood.

The CDR3 loop is CASSSGTGGSMSSGNTIYF. The chain recombines TRBV5-1 with TRBJ1-3; TCRdb reports TRBD1, a call that lacks DNA to check it against. Germline lookup yields CDR1 SGHRS and CDR2 YFSETQ. The CDR3 covers 19 residues.